The 29 T cell receptor beta chains in this list originate from one sample, sequenced in a study of brain T cells in children with intractable seizures. Sequenced by immunoSEQ multiplex PCR; TCRdb stores in-frame clones only, minus some. The sample has about 320,000 clones, 85% to 95% seen once; the top ten hold 5% to 7%. Regarding time point: blood from clinic visit 5 months post-surgery; TSC patient then seizure free. The sample in question was peripheral blood, obtained 4 to 5 months after surgery. These receptors all come from a boy less than two years old with tuberous sclerosis and intractable seizures.

The V call is TRBV30, the J call TRBJ1-5; D not resolved. The CDR3 length is 13 residues. Germline V lookup: CDR1 GTSNPN, CDR2 SVGIG (reference sequence). Trimming stripped 1 base from V and 0 bases from J, with 4 bases between. In DNA form, the CDR3 reads TGTGCCTGGAGTGACCGTAGCAATCAGCCCCAGCATTTT. This gives the protein CAWSDRSNQPQHF.

The CDR3 loop reads CASSFAPGPYNEQFF. The CDR3 DNA is TGTGCCAGCAGTTTTGCTCCGGGACCCTACAATGAGCAGTTCTTC. The rearrangement links TRBV7-6 to TRBJ2-1; D tentatively reads TRBD1 or TRBD2 (5 bases each). The V end was cut by 6 bases, the J end by 2 bases, with 14 bases between. The CDR3 consists of 15 residues. Germline V gene lookup returns CDR1 SGHVS and CDR2 FNYEAQ.

Turning to this clone: This CDR3 is also generated by other DNA sequences in the sample. V and J are TRBV30 and TRBJ2-3; no clear D. The CDR3 has 12 amino acids. Trimming removed 0 bases from V and 0 bases from J, with 1 base in between. Germline-derived CDR1 and CDR2 are GTSNPN and SVGIG (reference sequence). The CDR3 sequence: CAWSVSTDTQYF. Here the CDR3 DNA reads TGTGCCTGGAGTGTTAGCACAGATACGCAGTATTTT.

The chain is built from TRBV6-5 and TRBJ2-7; 10 bases map to TRBD2. V shed 8 bases, J shed 2 bases, and the junction held 3 bases outside the gene matches. This CDR3 spans 13 amino acids. Germline CDR1 and CDR2: MNHEY and SVGAGI. The CDR3 DNA follows: TGTGCCAGCGACCTAGCGGGGGCCTACGAGCAGTACTTC. Protein sequence: CASDLAGAYEQYF.

This chain links TRBV6-4 with TRBJ2-1; TRBD1 matches at 11 bases. Trimming cost V 4 bases and J 6 bases; bases outside gene matches: 5. This CDR3 contains 15 residues. Per the germline V gene, CDR1 is MRHNA and CDR2 is SNTAGT. The CDR3 region has the DNA TGTGCCAGCAGTGTGGGACAGGGGGGTTTCAATGAGCAGTTCTTC. It is translated as CASSVGQGGFNEQFF.

The rearrangement uses TRBV10-3 and TRBJ2-5; 9 positions agree with TRBD2. Germline-derived CDR1 and CDR2 are ENHRY and SYGVKD. The CDR3 spans 15 residues. V was pared by 6 bases and J by 3 bases, with 8 bases of the junction left unmatched. CDR3 nucleotides: TGTGCCATCAGCCGGAGGACTAGCGAGAAAGAGACCCAGTACTTC. It yields the protein CAISRRTSEKETQYF.

The chain employs TRBV7-9 and TRBJ2-3; 9 bases map to TRBD2. The CDR3 runs to 16 residues. V gave up 5 bases and J gave up 0 bases; unmatched junction bases: 6. Germline V gives CDR1 SEHNR, CDR2 FQNEAQ (reference sequence). CDR3 coding DNA: TGTGCCAGCAGCCAACCTGGACTAGCGAGCACAGATACGCAGTATTTT. Encoded protein: CASSQPGLASTDTQYF. Together with reference TRBV7-9 and TRBJ2-3, the CDR3 gives the full variable domain: DTGVSQNPRHKITKRGQNVTFRCDPISEHNRLYWYRQTLGQGPEFLTYFQNEAQLEKSRLLSDRFSAERPKGSFSTLEIQRTEQGDSAMYLCASSQPGLASTDTQYFGPGTRLTVL.

The genes are TRBV30 and TRBJ1-1; the D gene is possibly TRBD1 (5 bases). Trimming shortened V by 4 bases and J by 11 bases, and 17 bases separated the two germline ends. The CDR3 spans 12 residues. The V gene's germline CDR1 is GTSNPN and CDR2 SVGIG (reference sequence). The CDR3 sequence: CAWTGLGGRAFF. CDR3 DNA sequence: TGTGCCTGGACCGGTTTGGGGGGACGGGCTTTCTTT. The whole variable domain, remainder taken from reference TRBV30 and TRBJ1-1, is SQTIHQWPATLVQPVGSPLSLECTVEGTSNPNLYWYRQAAGRGLQLLFYSVGIGQISSEVPQNLSASRPQDRQFILSSKKLLLSDSGFYLCAWTGLGGRAFFGQGTRLTVV.

This chain uses TRBV7-3 with TRBJ2-1, with a weak D call TRBD2 (6 bases). The CDR3 runs 15 residues. Germline CDR1 is SGHTA and CDR2 is FQGTGA. Between the trimmed V and J ends, which lost 0 bases and 9 bases, there was a span of 15 bases. The CDR3 DNA follows: TGTGCCAGCAGCTTAACCGGGACTCTCGGGGGTGAGCAGTTCTTC. Translating gives CASSLTGTLGGEQFF.

The rearrangement joins TRBV7-2 to TRBJ2-3; 9 positions match TRBD1. Germline CDR1 reads SGHTA; CDR2 reads FQGNSA. V dropped 4 bases and J dropped 7; count of bases not matched to a gene: 6. The CDR3 is 14 residues long. The CDR3 protein is CASSSGQGRNTQYF. The DNA of the CDR3 is TGTGCCAGCAGCTCCGGACAGGGGAGGAATACGCAGTATTTT.

The chain carries TRBV4-1 and TRBJ2-1; 9 nucleotides agree with TRBD2. Germline CDR1 and CDR2: MGHRA and YSYEKL. V was clipped by 3 bases and J by 3 bases; unmatched bases: 6. This CDR3 has 16 amino acids. CDR3 amino acids: CASSQDLAGFYNEQFF. CDR3 sequence (DNA): TGCGCCAGCAGCCAGGACCTAGCGGGGTTCTACAATGAGCAGTTCTTC.

The chain joins TRBV28 to TRBJ2-3, with TRBD2 identical over 11 bases. Germline V gene lookup returns CDR1 MDHEN and CDR2 SYDVKM. The CDR3 sequence is 19 residues long. J lost 2 bases, V lost 5 bases, and 15 bases had no gene match. The CDR3 loop reads CASSLPIAGGDPFTDTQYF. CDR3 sequence (DNA): TGTGCCAGCAGTCTTCCAATAGCGGGAGGGGACCCGTTCACAGATACGCAGTATTTT. The full variable domain, in which reference TRBV28 and TRBJ2-3 provide the parts outside the CDR3, is DVKVTQSSRYLVKRTGEKVFLECVQDMDHENMFWYRQDPGLGLRLIYFSYDVKMKEKGDIPEGYSVSREKKERFSLILESASTNQTSMYLCASSLPIAGGDPFTDTQYFGPGTRLTVL.

The chain combines TRBV27 with TRBJ1-6, with a possible D match to TRBD1 (6 bases). The V gene's germline CDR1 is MNHEY and CDR2 SMNVEV (reference sequence). The CDR3 covers 13 residues. Trimming left V 5 bases short and J 7 bases short, with 9 bases between. As DNA, the CDR3 is TGTGCCAGCAGTGTCACAGGGAATTCACCCCTCCACTTT. This sequence encodes CASSVTGNSPLHF.

This chain links TRBV10-3 with TRBJ1-1; TRBD1 aligns across 7 bases. The V gene end was trimmed by 6 bases and the J gene end by 1 base; junction bases not matched to a gene: 2. The germline V gene encodes CDR1 ENHRY and CDR2 SYGVKD. The CDR3 is 13 residues long. The DNA of the CDR3 is TGTGCCATCAGGGACAGGACGAACACTGAAGCTTTCTTT. Its translation is CAIRDRTNTEAFF.

The chain joins TRBV9 to TRBJ2-1; D perhaps matches TRBD2 (5 bases). Germline assignment: CDR1 SGDLS and CDR2 YYNGEE. The CDR3 has 17 residues. The ends were cut back, 4 bases at V and 1 base at J, with 18 bases in the middle. CDR3: CASSPPITSRSYNEQFF. The DNA for the CDR3 is TGTGCCAGCAGCCCTCCAATCACTAGTCGGTCCTACAATGAGCAGTTCTTC. Drawing the rest from reference TRBV9 and TRBJ2-1, the complete variable domain is DSGVTQTPKHLITATGQRVTLRCSPRSGDLSVYWYQQSLDQGLQFLIQYYNGEERAKGNILERFSAQQFPDLHSELNLSSLELGDSALYFCASSPPITSRSYNEQFFGPGTRLTVL.

The rearrangement uses TRBV6-5 and TRBJ2-7; no reliable D call. The CDR3 runs 10 residues. Trimming took 8 bases from V and 4 from J, leaving 6 bases between them. CDR1 and CDR2 (germline): MNHEY, SVGAGI. CDR3 in amino acids: CASGHYEQYF. CDR3 in DNA: TGTGCCAGCGGCCATTACGAGCAGTACTTC.

In this sample, this clone turned up once. This chain connects TRBV9 to TRBJ2-3; D is tentatively TRBD1 or TRBD2 (5 bases each). Germline lookup yields CDR1 SGDLS and CDR2 YYNGEE. This CDR3 has 16 amino acids. V lost 5 bases and J lost 6, with 22 bases in between. The CDR3 spells CASSAEPGPEADTQYF. For the CDR3, the DNA is TGTGCCAGCAGTGCGGAGCCGGGACCTGAGGCGGATACGCAGTATTTT.

The CDR3 nucleotides read TGTGCCAGCAGCTCAAGGGACGTGATGGATGGCTACACCTTC. This codes for CASSSRDVMDGYTF. The gene calls are TRBV7-9 and TRBJ1-2; tentatively, D is TRBD1 (5 bases). Germline assignment: CDR1 SEHNR and CDR2 FQNEAQ (reference sequence). The CDR3 has 14 amino acids. V lost 4 bases to trimming and J lost 6 bases, with 15 bases between them.

The rearrangement joins TRBV11-3 to TRBJ2-7; the D is unclear. CDR1 is SGHNT and CDR2 is YENEEA in the germline V gene. Trimming stripped 4 bases from V and 6 bases from J, with 10 bases between. The CDR3 runs to 12 residues. The CDR3 DNA is TGTGCCAGCAGCTCTGGCCTCGCCGAGCAGTACTTC. Protein product: CASSSGLAEQYF.

This sequence joins TRBV9 and TRBJ2-3; D uncertain. The CDR3 is 12 residues long. V lost 2 bases and J 2 bases, leaving 3 bases between the germline ends. The germline gives CDR1 SGDLS, CDR2 YYNGEE. CDR3 coding DNA: TGTGCCAGCAGCGTGGACACAGATACGCAGTATTTT. Encoded protein: CASSVDTDTQYF.

The rearrangement joins TRBV4-2 to TRBJ1-2, with D uncertain. The CDR3 is 17 amino acids. V lost 1 base and J 0 bases, leaving 15 bases between the germline ends. The germline gives CDR1 LGHNA, CDR2 YNFKEQ. The CDR3, as DNA: TGTGCCAGCAGCCAAGGTGATAGCCCTGTAGCTAACTATGGCTACACCTTC. This encodes CASSQGDSPVANYGYTF.

The rearrangement uses TRBV7-3 and TRBJ2-1; tentative D call: TRBD2 (5 bases). V was cut by 2 bases and J by 6 bases, with 20 bases left in between. The CDR3 has 17 amino acids. Germline-derived CDR1 and CDR2 are SGHTA and FQGTGA. CDR3 DNA sequence: TGTGCCAGCAGCTTAGGCCCTCGTCGTCGCGGGCTCAATGAGCAGTTCTTC. This gives the protein CASSLGPRRRGLNEQFF.

The chain has TRBV25-1 and TRBJ2-7; D is unclear. Germline CDR1 reads MGHDK; CDR2 reads SYGVNS. CDR3 size: 12 residues. V dropped 4 bases and J dropped 5 bases, with 9 bases sitting between them. The CDR3 region is CASSAGWDEQYF. Written as DNA, the CDR3 is TGTGCCAGCAGTGCCGGCTGGGACGAGCAGTACTTC.

The DNA of the CDR3 is TGTGCCAGCAGCGGACGACTAGCGGGCGGCACAGATACGCAGTATTTT. It yields the protein CASSGRLAGGTDTQYF. V gene TRBV9 combines with J gene TRBJ2-3; 10 nucleotides align to TRBD2. CDR1 and CDR2 (germline): SGDLS, YYNGEE. The CDR3 totals 16 residues. Trimming cost V 3 bases and J 1 base; bases outside gene matches: 5.

V is TRBV5-4 and J is TRBJ1-2, with D unclear. The CDR3 covers 18 residues. In germline, CDR1 is SGHNT, CDR2 YYREEE (reference sequence). Deletions cut 0 bases from V and 0 bases from J, with 18 bases between. The CDR3 protein is CASSLEVYVGSTNYGYTF. The CDR3 DNA reads as TGTGCCAGCAGCTTGGAGGTTTATGTCGGCAGTACTAACTATGGCTACACCTTC.

This chain uses TRBV29-1 with TRBJ2-7; 9 bases agree with TRBD1. The CDR3 consists of 15 residues. The V and J ends lost 1 base and 7 bases, in that order; junction bases with no gene match: 11. Per the germline V gene, CDR1 is SQVTM and CDR2 is ANQGSEA. This CDR3 reads CSVEVRGTGRGEQYF. The CDR3 DNA sequence: TGCAGCGTTGAAGTCCGGGGGACAGGGAGGGGTGAGCAGTACTTC.

The J gene is TRBJ1-2, the V gene TRBV6-5; D remains ambiguous. The CDR3 length is 12 residues. Deletions cut 2 bases from V and 5 bases from J, with 6 bases between. Germline CDR1 and CDR2: MNHEY and SVGAGI. The CDR3 spells CASSYMGYGYTF. In DNA, the CDR3 is TGTGCCAGCAGTTACATGGGGTATGGCTACACCTTC.

The chain has TRBV24-1 and TRBJ1-5, with TRBD1 identical over 7 bases. Germline CDR1 is KGHDR and CDR2 is SFDVKD. The V gene end was trimmed by 2 bases and the J gene end by 4 bases; junction bases not matched to a gene: 7. This CDR3 is 16 amino acids long. The CDR3 here is CATSDSYRGSNQPQHF. The CDR3 DNA reads TGTGCCACCAGTGATTCCTACAGGGGATCGAATCAGCCCCAGCATTTT.

The J gene is TRBJ2-3, the V gene TRBV3-1 (or the pseudogene TRBV3-2), with TRBD2 matching 9 bases. The ends lost 3 bases at V and 10 bases at J; junction bases unmatched: 2. The CDR3 consists of 12 residues. Germline V lookup: CDR1 LGHDT, CDR2 YNNKEL (reference sequence). The CDR3 coding sequence is TGTGCCAGCAGCCAGGGACTAGCAGCGCAGTATTTT. It yields the protein CASSQGLAAQYF.